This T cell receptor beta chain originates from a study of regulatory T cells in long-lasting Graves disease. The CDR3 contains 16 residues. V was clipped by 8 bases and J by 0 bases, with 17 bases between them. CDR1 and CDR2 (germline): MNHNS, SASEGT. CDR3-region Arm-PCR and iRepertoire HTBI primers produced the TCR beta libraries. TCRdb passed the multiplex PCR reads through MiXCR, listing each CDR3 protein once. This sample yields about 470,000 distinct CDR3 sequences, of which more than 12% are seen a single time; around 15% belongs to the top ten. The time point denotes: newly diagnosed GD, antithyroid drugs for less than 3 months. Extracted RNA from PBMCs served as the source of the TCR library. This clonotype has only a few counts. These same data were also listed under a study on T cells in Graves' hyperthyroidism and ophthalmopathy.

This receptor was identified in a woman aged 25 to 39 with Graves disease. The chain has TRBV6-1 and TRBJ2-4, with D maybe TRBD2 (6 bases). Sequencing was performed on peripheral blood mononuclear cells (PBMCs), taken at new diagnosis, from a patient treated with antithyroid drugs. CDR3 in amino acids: CASGAGTSLAKNIQYF. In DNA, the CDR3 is TGTGCCAGCGGCGCGGGGACCAGCCTAGCCAAAAACATTCAGTACTTC.